The clone carrying this TCR beta chain was observed a single time. The antigen is unknown. The sample is drawn from a study of Ad26.COV2.S vaccination and SARS-CoV-2 variants. General study findings and limits: From the TCR breadth and depth analyses, total T cell responses may have been underestimated. Following vaccination, spike-specific CD8+ and CD4+ T cell responses reportedly exhibited substantial breadth.

The method was immunoSEQ multiplex PCR; TCRdb's version includes in-frame clones alone and lacks a portion of them. The sample lists about 350,000 clones, around 90% occurring once. There are 16 residues in the CDR3. Trimming removed 6 bases from V and 0 bases from J; junction bases left unmatched: 5. Germline V gene data show CDR1 as WSHSY and CDR2 as SAAADI. Sample: peripheral blood, taken after recovery from COVID-19. The receptor's source is a human donor who had recovered from COVID-19. V and J are TRBV10-2 and TRBJ2-4; 10 bases are shared with TRBD1. CDR3 nucleotide sequence: TGCGCCAGCAGCTCCGGACAGGGGGGAGCCAAAAACATTCAGTACTTC. Protein product: CASSSGQGGAKNIQYF.